The 9 T cell receptor beta chains below come from one sample, sequenced in a study of tumor and adjacent non-tumor tissue in lung cancer. TCRbeta libraries were built with three rounds of nested PCR, modified from ARM-PCR. MiXCR, run by TCRdb on the multiplex PCR reads, gives a single entry per CDR3 protein. The table has under 95,000 distinct CDR3 sequences, 67% seen once. No cell sorting was done before RNA was extracted from the tissue. Input material: lung tumor tissue. These receptors were collected from a man in his 60s with non-small cell lung cancer.

This clonotype was counted only a few times. One junction end disagrees with the germline gene, perhaps due to a read error. The gene calls are TRBV6-6 and TRBJ2-1; D is undetermined. This CDR3 contains 12 residues. Germline V gene data show CDR1 as MNHNY and CDR2 as SVGAGI (reference sequence). CDR3 residues: CASTVQPNGQFF. In DNA, the CDR3 is TGTGCCAGCACCGTACAGCCTAATGGGCAGTTCTTC.

Only a few counts were recorded for this clonotype. The chain employs TRBV19 and TRBJ2-1; TRBD2 is a possible D gene (6 bases). There are 15 residues in the CDR3. Trimming took off 6 bases at V and 1 base at J, with 13 bases between the two ends. Per the germline V gene, CDR1 is LNHDA and CDR2 is SQIVND (reference sequence). The CDR3 sequence: CASRRDWRSYNEQFF. CDR3 bases: TGTGCCAGTAGGCGGGACTGGCGGTCCTACAATGAGCAGTTCTTC.

Details on this clonotype: A much bigger clone sits one base away, suggesting this may be a read error. This sequence joins TRBV4-2 and TRBJ1-5; D is perhaps TRBD1 (5 bases). This CDR3 comprises 15 residues. Germline CDR1 and CDR2: LGHNA and YNFKEQ. This CDR3 reads CVSSRGSLGNQPQHF. As DNA, the CDR3 is TGTGTCAGCAGCCGGGGGAGTTTGGGCAATCAGCCCCAGCATTTT.

On this clonotype itself: Its ends do not fully match the called genes, so a read error is possible. The chain is built from TRBV12-3 or TRBV12-4 and TRBJ1-3; tentatively, D is TRBD1 (6 bases). The CDR3 has 17 amino acids. CDR3 protein: CTSSLAGTPQKRNTIYF. In DNA form, the CDR3 reads TGTACCAGCAGTTTAGCGGGGACACCCCAAAAGAGAAACACCATATATTTT.

Comments on this clonotype: This may stem from a read error, because a much larger clone lies one nucleotide away. The J gene is TRBJ1-4, the V gene TRBV29-1; weak D call: TRBD1 (6 bases). This CDR3 spans 14 amino acids. Germline V gives CDR1 SQVTM, CDR2 ANQGSEA. The CDR3 region has the DNA TGCAGCGTTGGGGGGCCCACAACTAGTGAAAAACTGTTTTTT. Translating gives CSVGGPTTSEKLFF. Variable domain in full (rest from reference TRBV29-1 and TRBJ1-4): SAVISQKPSRDICQRGTSLTIQCQVDSQVTMMFWYRQQPGQSLTLIATANQGSEATYESGFVIDKFPISRPNLTFSTLTVSNMSPEDSSIYLCSVGGPTTSEKLFFGSGTQLSVL.

With respect to this clonotype: Possible read error: a much larger clone is one base away. The chain links TRBV7-9 to TRBJ2-7; 13 nucleotides match TRBD2. The CDR3 has 18 amino acids. Germline CDR1 is SEHNR and CDR2 is FQNEAQ (reference sequence). The chain's CDR3 is CVSSLVGTSGKSSYEQYF. CDR3 in DNA: TGTGTCAGCAGCTTAGTCGGGACTAGCGGGAAAAGCTCCTACGAGCAGTACTTC.

The chain couples TRBV4-2 to TRBJ2-4; 7 bases map to TRBD2. In germline, CDR1 is LGHNA, CDR2 YNFKEQ. V shed 10 bases, J shed 3 bases, and the junction held 24 bases outside the gene matches. The CDR3 length is 19 residues. Here the CDR3 reads CAIGQAQASGSLDKNIQYF. The CDR3 coding sequence is TGTGCCATCGGCCAAGCGCAGGCTAGCGGATCGTTAGACAAAAACATTCAGTACTTC.

This clonotype ranks as medium-sized. The rearrangement joins TRBV11-3 to TRBJ2-1; 9 bases align to TRBD1. The CDR3 totals 15 residues. Losses at the gene ends were 2 bases for V and 6 bases for J; bases not matched to a gene: 5. Germline V gives CDR1 SGHNT, CDR2 YENEEA. This CDR3 reads CASSLLTGGLNEQFF. CDR3 DNA sequence: TGTGCCAGCAGCTTACTGACAGGGGGTCTCAATGAGCAGTTCTTC.

Details on this clonotype: The junction shows a germline mismatch at one end, possibly a read error. The chain uses TRBV11-2 and TRBJ2-7; TRBD2 agrees at 15 bases. Germline V CDR1 and CDR2: SGHAT, FQNNGV. The CDR3 runs to 18 residues. The CDR3 here is CASTRTSGRAKNSYEKYF. The CDR3 region has the DNA TGTGCCAGCACTCGGACTAGCGGGAGGGCCAAAAACTCCTACGAGAAGTACTTC.